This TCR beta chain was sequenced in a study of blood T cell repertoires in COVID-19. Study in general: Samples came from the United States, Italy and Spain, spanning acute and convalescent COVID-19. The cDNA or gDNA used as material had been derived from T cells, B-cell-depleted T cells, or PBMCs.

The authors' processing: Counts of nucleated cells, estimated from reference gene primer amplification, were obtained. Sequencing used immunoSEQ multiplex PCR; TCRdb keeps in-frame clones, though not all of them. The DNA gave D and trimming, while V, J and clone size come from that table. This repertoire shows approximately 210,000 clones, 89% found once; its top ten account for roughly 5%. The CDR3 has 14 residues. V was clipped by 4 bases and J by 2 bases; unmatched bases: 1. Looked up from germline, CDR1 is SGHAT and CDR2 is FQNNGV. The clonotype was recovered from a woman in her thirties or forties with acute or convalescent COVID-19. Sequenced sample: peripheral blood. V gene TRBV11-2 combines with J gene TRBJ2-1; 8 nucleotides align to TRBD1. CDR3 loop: CASSSDRAYNEQFF. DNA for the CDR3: TGTGCCAGCAGCTCGGACAGGGCCTACAATGAGCAGTTCTTC.